This T cell receptor (beta chain) was sequenced for a study of response to subunit inactivated influenza vaccine. The sample holds many counts of this clonotype. TCRdb reanalysed the RT-PCR reads using MiXCR and keeps one entry per CDR3 protein. The data hold about 570,000 distinct CDR3 sequences, with about 10% observed a single time. The data were also submitted as part of a second study, on T cells expressing NK-cell markers. That investigation notes: With UMIs, 5'RACE template switching was used to make TCR beta cDNA.

This receptor was obtained from a man aged 50-60 years who received an inactivated influenza vaccine. The input for sequencing was PBMCs from blood, taken on the day of vaccination.

The CDR3 DNA follows: TGTGCCTGGAGAGGTTACAATGAGCAGTTCTTC. Translated, it gives CAWRGYNEQFF. The rearrangement links TRBV30 to TRBJ2-1; no definite D call. CDR1 and CDR2 (germline): GTSNPN, SVGIG (reference sequence). The CDR3 length is 11 residues. V was trimmed by 3 bases and J by 4 bases, leaving 4 bases between them.